This TCR beta chain is from a study of blood T cell repertoires in COVID-19. Assay used: immunoSEQ multiplex PCR; TCRdb lists only in-frame clones, some missing. This sample carries roughly 280,000 clones, about nine tenths of them seen once, and the ten largest clones take around 11%. Trimming took 2 bases from V and 8 from J, leaving 15 bases between them. This CDR3 region has 15 residues. The V gene's germline CDR1 is MNHNS and CDR2 SASEGT. What was sequenced was peripheral blood. This sequence joins TRBV6-1 and TRBJ1-4; D unresolved. The clonotype originates from a woman in her twenties or thirties with COVID-19, enrolled during active disease. The CDR3 loop is CASSELEVGGEKLFF. CDR3 sequence (DNA): TGTGCCAGCAGTGAATTGGAGGTTGGAGGGGAAAAACTGTTTTTT.